This TCR beta chain was sequenced during a study of blood T cells in healthy people across ages. With regard to this clonotype: The antigen remains unidentified.

Findings of the study overall: Long-lived donors had more naive CD4+ cells and higher diversity than aged donors.

The germline V gene encodes CDR1 MNHEY and CDR2 SVGEGT. The germline V and J ends were trimmed by 6 bases and 4 bases, with 22 bases remaining between them. The CDR3 runs 16 residues. A second PCR of about 6 to 12 cycles used a sample-barcoded 5' primer and a J-beta primer mix. Each CDR3 protein is one row after TCRdb ran MiXCR on the 5' RACE reads. The sample records 720,000 or so distinct CDR3 sequences, roughly 41% being singletons. The V gene is TRBV6-2 or TRBV6-3, the J gene TRBJ2-7, with D possibly being TRBD1 or TRBD2 (6 bases each). The sequencing sample was made of blood. This TCR was sampled from a man at least 80 years old in good health. As DNA, the CDR3 is TGTGCCAGCAGGTCGGGACACTACCCGGGGACTTACGAGCAGTACTTC. It yields the protein CASRSGHYPGTYEQYF.